These 13 T cell receptor beta chains came from one sample sequenced in a study of response to subunit inactivated influenza vaccine. MiXCR was run by TCRdb on the RT-PCR reads, yielding one entry per CDR3 protein. The sample holds around 650,000 distinct CDR3 sequences, 15% to 18% seen once. Material: PBMCs from blood, obtained roughly 12 days after vaccination. Receptor source: a man aged 50 or older who received an inactivated influenza vaccine.

This clonotype was detected a few times. The chain uses TRBV15 and TRBJ2-7; 11 bases agree with TRBD2. V was clipped by 0 bases and J by 2 bases; unmatched bases: 0. Germline values: CDR1 LNHNV, CDR2 YYDKDF (reference sequence). The CDR3 is made up of 15 amino acids. The CDR3 is CATSRETSGAYEQYF. As DNA, the CDR3 is TGTGCCACCAGCAGAGAGACTAGCGGGGCCTACGAGCAGTACTTC.

This clonotype was observed a few times. The CDR3 reads CSVGTQNTEAFF. The CDR3 coding sequence is TGCAGCGTGGGGACACAGAACACTGAAGCTTTCTTT. V usage is TRBV29-1 and J usage is TRBJ1-1, with a weak D call TRBD1 (6 bases). V lost 6 bases to trimming and J lost 1 base, with 9 bases between them. The CDR3 contains 12 residues. Germline V gene sequence: CDR1 SQVTM, CDR2 ANQGSEA.

This clonotype was seen more than once but under ten times. This chain uses TRBV6-4 with TRBJ2-3, with 9 bases identical to TRBD2. The CDR3 contains 15 residues. J gave up 5 bases and V 8 bases, and 11 bases lay outside the gene matches. Germline CDR1 reads MRHNA; CDR2 reads SNTAGT. The CDR3 DNA sequence: TGTGCCAGCTCTTCCGGCGGGGGGGCTGGAGATACGCAGTATTTT. Translated, it gives CASSSGGGAGDTQYF.

In its sample, this clonotype was seen many times. The chain employs TRBV5-6 and TRBJ2-7; tentative D call: TRBD1 (5 bases). Germline CDR1 reads SGHDT; CDR2 reads YYEEEE. Trimming removed 1 base at V and 5 bases at J, with 13 bases between. The CDR3 is 14 residues long. Here the CDR3 DNA reads TGTGCCAGCAGCTTGCAGGGCACGGTACACGAGCAGTACTTC. Its protein product is CASSLQGTVHEQYF.

This clonotype showed up many times. This chain uses TRBV9 with TRBJ2-7; 7 bases match TRBD2. J gave up 0 bases and V 1 base, and 4 bases lay outside the gene matches. CDR3 length: 15 residues. In germline, CDR1 is SGDLS, CDR2 YYNGEE. The CDR3 DNA reads as TGTGCCAGCAGCGTATCTAGCGGCACCTCCTACGAGCAGTACTTC. Its protein is CASSVSSGTSYEQYF.

This clonotype has only a few counts. This rearrangement joins TRBV6-2 or TRBV6-3 to TRBJ2-2; 11 bases are shared with TRBD2. CDR3 length: 16 residues. CDR1 is MNHEY and CDR2 is SVGEGT in the germline V gene. V was pared by 7 bases and J by 1 base, with 5 bases of the junction left unmatched. The DNA of the CDR3 is TGTGCCAGCAAACTAGCGGGGGCCTTGAACACCGGGGAGCTGTTTTTT. It specifies CASKLAGALNTGELFF.

CDR3 sequence: CASSLDRNNQPQHF. The CDR3 nucleotides read TGTGCCAGCAGTTTGGACAGGAATAATCAGCCCCAGCATTTT. The chain combines TRBV28 with TRBJ1-5; 7 nucleotides align to TRBD1. The CDR3 runs to 14 residues. From germline, CDR1 is MDHEN and CDR2 SYDVKM. V lost 3 bases and J lost 4; bases outside the gene matches: 3.

The CDR3 sequence: CSVQQGRLGQPQHF. DNA for the CDR3: TGCAGCGTTCAACAGGGGAGGCTTGGTCAGCCCCAGCATTTT. The gene calls are TRBV29-1 and TRBJ1-5; TRBD1 agrees at 7 bases. This CDR3 has 14 residues. Germline values: CDR1 SQVTM, CDR2 ANQGSEA. The ends lost 5 bases at V and 6 bases at J; junction bases unmatched: 10.

V and J are TRBV18 and TRBJ2-3; D possibly corresponds to TRBD2 (6 bases). Germline assignment: CDR1 KGHSH and CDR2 LQKENI. CDR3 length equals 13 residues. The V end was cut by 5 bases, the J end by 6 bases, with 12 bases between. The CDR3 reads CASSATSLDTQYF. CDR3 DNA sequence: TGTGCCAGCTCAGCGACTAGTTTGGATACGCAGTATTTT.

V usage is TRBV3-1 and J usage is TRBJ1-2; D uncertain. The CDR3 sequence is 14 residues long. CDR1 is LGHDT, CDR2 YNNKEL, per germline (reference sequence). V was clipped by 1 base and J by 0 bases, with 6 bases between them. CDR3 in amino acids: CASSQGLPNYGYTF. Here the CDR3 DNA reads TGTGCCAGCAGCCAAGGTTTACCTAACTATGGCTACACCTTC.

Only a few counts were recorded for this clonotype. This chain connects TRBV7-8 to TRBJ1-3, with D perhaps matching TRBD1 (5 bases). Germline V gives CDR1 SGHVS, CDR2 FQNEAQ. CDR3 size: 16 residues. V was pared by 5 bases and J by 2 bases, with 16 bases between. The CDR3 sequence: CASSVGTPRTGNTIYF. The CDR3 DNA reads TGTGCCAGCAGCGTCGGGACCCCCCGGACTGGAAACACCATATATTTT.

V and J are TRBV12-3 or TRBV12-4 and TRBJ1-2; weak D call: TRBD1 (6 bases). CDR3 length: 12 residues. Trimming removed 6 bases from V and 7 bases from J, with 12 bases in between. DNA of the CDR3: TGTGCCAGCAGAAACCGAGGGGGTGGCTACACCTTC. Protein: CASRNRGGGYTF.

The rearrangement joins TRBV12-3 or TRBV12-4 to TRBJ1-2; TRBD1 might be the D (5 bases). Trimming took off 4 bases at V and 4 bases at J, with 13 bases between the two ends. The CDR3 is made up of 14 amino acids. CDR3 loop: CASSSVGGTYGYTF. The CDR3 DNA is TGTGCCAGCAGTTCCGTCGGGGGGACCTATGGCTACACCTTC.